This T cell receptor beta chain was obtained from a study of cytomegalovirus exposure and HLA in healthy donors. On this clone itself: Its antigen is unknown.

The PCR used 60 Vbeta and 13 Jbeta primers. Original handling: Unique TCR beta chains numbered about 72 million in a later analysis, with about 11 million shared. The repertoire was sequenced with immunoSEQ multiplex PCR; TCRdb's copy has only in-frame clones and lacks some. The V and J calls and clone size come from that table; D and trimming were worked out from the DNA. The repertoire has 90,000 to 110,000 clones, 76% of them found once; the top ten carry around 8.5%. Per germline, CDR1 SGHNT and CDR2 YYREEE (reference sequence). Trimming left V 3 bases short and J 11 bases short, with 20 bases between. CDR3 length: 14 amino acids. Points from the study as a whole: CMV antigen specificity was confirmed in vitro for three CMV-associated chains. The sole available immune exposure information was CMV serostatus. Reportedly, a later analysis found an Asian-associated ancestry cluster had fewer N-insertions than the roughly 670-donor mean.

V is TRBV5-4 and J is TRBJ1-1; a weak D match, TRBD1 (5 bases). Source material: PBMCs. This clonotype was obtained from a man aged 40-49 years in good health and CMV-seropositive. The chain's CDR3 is CASSSYRDGGRAFF. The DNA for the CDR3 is TGTGCCAGCAGCTCTTACCGGGACGGAGGGAGGGCTTTCTTT.